This TCR beta chain emerged from a study of response to subunit inactivated influenza vaccine. V lost 0 bases to trimming and J lost 4 bases, with 10 bases between them. CDR3 length: 14 amino acids. Germline V gene sequence: CDR1 DFQATT, CDR2 SNEGSKA (reference sequence). TCRdb analysed the RT-PCR reads with MiXCR anew, one entry per CDR3 protein. The table lists approximately 480,000 distinct CDR3 sequences, 10% to 11% of them singletons. This specimen was PBMCs from blood, taken roughly 48 days after vaccination. The chain joins TRBV20-1 to TRBJ1-5; D call uncertain. The sequence was obtained from a man in his forties or fifties who received an inactivated influenza vaccine. In DNA, the CDR3 is TGCAGTGCTAGAGATGCAGTGGGGAATCAGCCCCAGCATTTT. Translation: CSARDAVGNQPQHF.